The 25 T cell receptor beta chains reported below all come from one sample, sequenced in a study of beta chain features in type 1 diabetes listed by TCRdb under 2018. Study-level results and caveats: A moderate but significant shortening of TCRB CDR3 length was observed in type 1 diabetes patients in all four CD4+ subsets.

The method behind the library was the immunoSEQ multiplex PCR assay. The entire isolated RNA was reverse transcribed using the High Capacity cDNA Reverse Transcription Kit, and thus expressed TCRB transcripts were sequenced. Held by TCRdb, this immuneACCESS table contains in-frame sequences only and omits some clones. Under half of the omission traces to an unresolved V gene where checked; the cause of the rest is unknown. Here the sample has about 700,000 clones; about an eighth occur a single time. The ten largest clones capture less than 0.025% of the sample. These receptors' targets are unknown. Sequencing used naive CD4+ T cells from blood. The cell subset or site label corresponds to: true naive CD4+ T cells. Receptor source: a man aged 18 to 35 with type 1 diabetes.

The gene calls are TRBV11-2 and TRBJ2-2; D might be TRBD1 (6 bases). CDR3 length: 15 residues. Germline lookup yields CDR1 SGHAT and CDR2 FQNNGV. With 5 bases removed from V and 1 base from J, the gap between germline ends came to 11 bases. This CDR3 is CASSPWGQNTGELFF. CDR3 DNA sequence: TGTGCCAGCAGCCCCTGGGGGCAGAACACCGGGGAGCTGTTTTTT.

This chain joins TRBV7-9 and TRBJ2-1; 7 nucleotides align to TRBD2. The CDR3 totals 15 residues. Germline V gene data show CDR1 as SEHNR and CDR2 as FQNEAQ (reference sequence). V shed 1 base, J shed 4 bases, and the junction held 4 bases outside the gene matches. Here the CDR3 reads CASSLGGGKYNEQFF. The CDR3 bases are TGTGCCAGCAGCTTAGGCGGGGGTAAATACAATGAGCAGTTCTTC.

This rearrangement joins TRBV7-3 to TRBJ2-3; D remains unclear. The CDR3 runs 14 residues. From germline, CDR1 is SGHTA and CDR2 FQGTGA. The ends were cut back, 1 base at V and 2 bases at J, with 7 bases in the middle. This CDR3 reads CASSLMAITDTQYF. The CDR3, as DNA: TGTGCCAGCAGCTTAATGGCTATCACAGATACGCAGTATTTT.

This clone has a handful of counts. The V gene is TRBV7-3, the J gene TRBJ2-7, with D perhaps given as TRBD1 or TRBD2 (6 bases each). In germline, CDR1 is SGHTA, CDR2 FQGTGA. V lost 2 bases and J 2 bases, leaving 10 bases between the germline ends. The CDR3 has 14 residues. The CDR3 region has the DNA TGTGCCAGCAGCTTAGAGGGGGAGGCCTACGAGCAGTACTTC. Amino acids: CASSLEGEAYEQYF.

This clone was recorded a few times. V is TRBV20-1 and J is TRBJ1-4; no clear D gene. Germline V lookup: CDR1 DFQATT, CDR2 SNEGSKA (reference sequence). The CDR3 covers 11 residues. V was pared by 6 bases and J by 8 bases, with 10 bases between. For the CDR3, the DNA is TGCAGTGCCCCGGGGAGCGAAAAACTGTTTTTT. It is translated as CSAPGSEKLFF.

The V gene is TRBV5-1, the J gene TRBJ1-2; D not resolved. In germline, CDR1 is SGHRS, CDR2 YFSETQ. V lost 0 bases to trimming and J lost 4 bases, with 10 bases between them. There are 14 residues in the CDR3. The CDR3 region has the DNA TGCGCCAGCAGCTTGGAGCAGTATGGCTATGGCTACACCTTC. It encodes CASSLEQYGYGYTF.

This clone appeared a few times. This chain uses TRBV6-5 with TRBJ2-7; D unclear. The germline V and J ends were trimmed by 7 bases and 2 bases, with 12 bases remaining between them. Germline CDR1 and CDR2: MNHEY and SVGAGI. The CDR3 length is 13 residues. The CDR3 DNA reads TGTGCCAGCAAGACCGCCACCCCCTACGAGCAGTACTTC. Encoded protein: CASKTATPYEQYF.

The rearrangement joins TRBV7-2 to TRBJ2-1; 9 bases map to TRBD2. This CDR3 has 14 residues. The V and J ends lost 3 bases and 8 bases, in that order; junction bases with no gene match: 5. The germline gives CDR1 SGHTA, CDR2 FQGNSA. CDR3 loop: CASSLAGGLDEQFF. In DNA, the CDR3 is TGTGCCAGCAGCTTGGCGGGGGGGCTCGATGAGCAGTTCTTC.

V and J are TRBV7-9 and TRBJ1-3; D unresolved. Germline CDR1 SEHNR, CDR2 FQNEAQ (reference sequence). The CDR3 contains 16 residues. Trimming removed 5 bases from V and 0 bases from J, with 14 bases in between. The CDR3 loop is CASSPDGTISGNTIYF. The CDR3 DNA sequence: TGTGCCAGCAGCCCAGACGGTACGATCTCTGGAAACACCATATATTTT.

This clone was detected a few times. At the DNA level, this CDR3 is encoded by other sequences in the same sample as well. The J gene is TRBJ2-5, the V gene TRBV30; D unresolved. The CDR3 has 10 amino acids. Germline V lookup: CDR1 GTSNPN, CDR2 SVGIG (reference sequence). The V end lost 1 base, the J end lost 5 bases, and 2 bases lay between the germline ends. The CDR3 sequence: CAWSGETQYF. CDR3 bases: TGTGCCTGGAGTGGTGAGACCCAGTACTTC.

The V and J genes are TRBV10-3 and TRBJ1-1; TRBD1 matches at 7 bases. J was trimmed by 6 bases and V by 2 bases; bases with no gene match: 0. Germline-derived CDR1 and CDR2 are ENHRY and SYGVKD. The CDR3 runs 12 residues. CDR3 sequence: CAISEGTAEAFF. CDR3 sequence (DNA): TGTGCCATCAGTGAGGGGACAGCTGAAGCTTTCTTT.

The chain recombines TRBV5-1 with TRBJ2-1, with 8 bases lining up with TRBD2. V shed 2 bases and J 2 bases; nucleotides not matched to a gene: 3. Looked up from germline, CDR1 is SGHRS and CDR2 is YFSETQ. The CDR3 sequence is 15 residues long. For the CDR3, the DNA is TGCGCCAGCAGCTTAACTAGCGGAACCTACAATGAGCAGTTCTTC. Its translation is CASSLTSGTYNEQFF.

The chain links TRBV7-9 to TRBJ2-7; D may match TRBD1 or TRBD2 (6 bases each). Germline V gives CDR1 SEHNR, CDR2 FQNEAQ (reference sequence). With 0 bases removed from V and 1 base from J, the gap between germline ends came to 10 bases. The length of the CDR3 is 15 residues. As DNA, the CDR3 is TGTGCCAGCAGCTTAGCAGGAGGGGGTTCCTACGAGCAGTACTTC. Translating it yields CASSLAGGGSYEQYF.

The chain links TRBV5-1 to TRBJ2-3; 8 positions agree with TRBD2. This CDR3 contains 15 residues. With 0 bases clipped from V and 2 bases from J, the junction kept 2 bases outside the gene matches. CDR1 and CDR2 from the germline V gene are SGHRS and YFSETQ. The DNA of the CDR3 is TGCGCCAGCAGCTTGGTGGGACTAGACACAGATACGCAGTATTTT. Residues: CASSLVGLDTDTQYF.

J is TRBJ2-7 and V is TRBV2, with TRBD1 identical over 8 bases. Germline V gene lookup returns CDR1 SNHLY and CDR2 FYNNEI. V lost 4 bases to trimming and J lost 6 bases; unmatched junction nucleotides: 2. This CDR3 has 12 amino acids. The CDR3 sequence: CASSVQGAEQYF. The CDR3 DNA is TGTGCCAGCAGTGTTCAGGGGGCCGAGCAGTACTTC. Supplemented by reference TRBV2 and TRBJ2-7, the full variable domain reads EPEVTQTPSHQVTQMGQEVILRCVPISNHLYFYWYRQILGQKVEFLVSFYNNEISEKSEIFDDQFSVERPDGSNFTLKIRSTKLEDSAMYFCASSVQGAEQYFGPGTRLTVT.

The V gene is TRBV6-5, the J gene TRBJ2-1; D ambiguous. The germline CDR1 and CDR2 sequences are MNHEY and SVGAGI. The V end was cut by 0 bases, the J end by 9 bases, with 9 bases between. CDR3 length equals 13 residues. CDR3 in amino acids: CASSYSARIEQFF. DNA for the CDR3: TGTGCCAGCAGTTACTCAGCCAGAATTGAGCAGTTCTTC.

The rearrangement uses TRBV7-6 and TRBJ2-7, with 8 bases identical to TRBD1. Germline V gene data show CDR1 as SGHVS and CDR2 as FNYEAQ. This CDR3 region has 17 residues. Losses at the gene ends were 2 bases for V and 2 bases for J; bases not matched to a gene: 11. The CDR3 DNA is TGTGCCAGCAGCTTACGGGATGCGAGACAGGGGACCTACGAGCAGTACTTC. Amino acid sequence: CASSLRDARQGTYEQYF.

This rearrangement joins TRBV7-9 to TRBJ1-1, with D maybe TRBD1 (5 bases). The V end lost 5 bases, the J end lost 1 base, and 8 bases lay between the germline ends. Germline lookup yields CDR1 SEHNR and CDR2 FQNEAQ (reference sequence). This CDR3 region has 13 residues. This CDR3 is CASSHDRNTEAFF. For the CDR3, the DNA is TGTGCCAGCAGCCACGACAGGAACACTGAAGCTTTCTTT.

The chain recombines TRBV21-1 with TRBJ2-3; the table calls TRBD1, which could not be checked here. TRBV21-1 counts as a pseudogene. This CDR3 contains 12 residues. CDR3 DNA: TGTGACCCCGGTCGGACAGTGGAAACGCAGTATTTT. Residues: CDPGRTVETQYF.

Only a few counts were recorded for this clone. For the CDR3, the DNA is TGTGCCAGCAGTTTGGAGGGGCCTCTCGGGTACGAGCAGTACTTC. Encoded protein: CASSLEGPLGYEQYF. The gene calls are TRBV28 and TRBJ2-5, with D possibly being TRBD2 (6 bases). TRBJ2-7 matches the DNA end more closely, so the J call is doubtful. The CDR3 totals 15 residues. Per germline, CDR1 MDHEN and CDR2 SYDVKM.

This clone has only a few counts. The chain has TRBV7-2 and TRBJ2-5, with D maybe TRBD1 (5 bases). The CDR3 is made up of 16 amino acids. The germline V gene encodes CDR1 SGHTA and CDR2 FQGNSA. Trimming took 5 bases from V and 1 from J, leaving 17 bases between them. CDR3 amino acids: CASSRGWVFGQETQYF. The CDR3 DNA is TGTGCCAGCAGCAGGGGCTGGGTCTTTGGCCAAGAGACCCAGTACTTC.

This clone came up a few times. This CDR3 is CASWTFRYGYTF. The DNA for the CDR3 is TGTGCCAGCTGGACCTTCCGATATGGCTACACCTTC. The genes are TRBV28 and TRBJ1-2; D gene uncertain. The germline V and J ends were trimmed by 8 bases and 5 bases, with 12 bases remaining between them. Germline V gene sequence: CDR1 MDHEN, CDR2 SYDVKM. The CDR3 spans 12 residues.

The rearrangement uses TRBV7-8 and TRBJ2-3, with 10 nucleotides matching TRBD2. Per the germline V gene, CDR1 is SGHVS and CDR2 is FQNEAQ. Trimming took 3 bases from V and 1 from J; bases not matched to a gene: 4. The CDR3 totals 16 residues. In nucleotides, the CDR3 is TGTGCCAGCAGCTTCCCTAGCGGGGGCGGCACAGATACGCAGTATTTT. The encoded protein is CASSFPSGGGTDTQYF.

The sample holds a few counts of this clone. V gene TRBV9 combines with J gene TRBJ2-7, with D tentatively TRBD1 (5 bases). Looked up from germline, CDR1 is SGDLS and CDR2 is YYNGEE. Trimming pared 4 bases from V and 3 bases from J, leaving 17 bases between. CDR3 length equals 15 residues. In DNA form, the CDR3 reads TGTGCCAGCAGCCCGAAGGGTGCCAGGGTCTACGAGCAGTACTTC. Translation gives CASSPKGARVYEQYF.

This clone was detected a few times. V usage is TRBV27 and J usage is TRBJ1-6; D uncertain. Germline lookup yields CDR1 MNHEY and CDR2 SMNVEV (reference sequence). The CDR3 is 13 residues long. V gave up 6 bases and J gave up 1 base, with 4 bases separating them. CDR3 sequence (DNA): TGTGCCAGCAGATTGTCCTATAATTCACCCCTCCACTTT. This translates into CASRLSYNSPLHF.